These 30 T cell receptor beta chains were all obtained from the same sample, sequenced in a study of cytomegalovirus exposure and HLA in healthy donors. With 60 Vbeta and 13 Jbeta primers, the PCR was carried out. Profiling relied on immunoSEQ multiplex PCR, and the TCRdb table lists in-frame clones only, not all of them. Among about 100,000 clones listed, approximately 70% were seen once. Material for sequencing was PBMCs. The source of these receptors is a man aged 25-45 years in good health and CMV-seropositive.

V is TRBV6-6 and J is TRBJ1-1; D unresolved. The V and J ends lost 6 bases and 4 bases respectively, with 12 bases between them. The CDR3 covers 13 residues. The germline CDR1 and CDR2 sequences are MNHNY and SVGAGI (reference sequence). The CDR3 region has the DNA TGTGCCAGCAGACCGGGAGAGGGCACTGAAGCTTTCTTT. This codes for CASRPGEGTEAFF.

By frequency in the sample, this clone is medium-sized (0.01 to 0.1%). The V and J genes are TRBV6-1 and TRBJ1-6, with a possible D match to TRBD1 (5 bases). The CDR3 runs to 14 residues. Per germline, CDR1 MNHNS and CDR2 SASEGT. V shed 1 base and J shed 5 bases, with 6 bases lying between them. In DNA, the CDR3 is TGTGCCAGCAGTGAAGGGGGGGATAATTCACCCCTCCACTTT. Translated, it gives CASSEGGDNSPLHF.

This clone was counted between two and nine times. The chain combines TRBV6-1 with TRBJ2-1; the match to TRBD2 covers 15 bases. Trimming at V came to 5 bases and at J to 15 bases, leaving 8 bases not matched to a gene. Germline V gene data show CDR1 as MNHNS and CDR2 as SASEGT. This CDR3 comprises 14 residues. The CDR3 coding sequence is TGTGCCAGCAGTAAAGGACTAGCGGGGGGGCCAGGGTTCTTC. It encodes CASSKGLAGGPGFF.

The chain combines TRBV11-3 with TRBJ2-3; 9 nucleotides line up with TRBD2. Germline values: CDR1 SGHNT, CDR2 YENEEA. There are 16 residues in the CDR3. With V trimmed by 4 bases and J by 3 bases, 8 bases remained unmatched. CDR3: CASSSSWGLATDTQYF. In DNA, the CDR3 is TGTGCCAGCAGCTCTAGCTGGGGACTAGCAACAGATACGCAGTATTTT.

The gene calls are TRBV27 and TRBJ2-5; 10 nucleotides match TRBD2. Germline V gives CDR1 MNHEY, CDR2 SMNVEV (reference sequence). Trimming at V came to 1 base and at J to 2 bases, leaving 4 bases not matched to a gene. The CDR3 totals 16 residues. CDR3: CASSLYSGGLQETQYF. The DNA of the CDR3 is TGTGCCAGCAGTTTATATAGCGGGGGGTTGCAAGAGACCCAGTACTTC.

This chain uses TRBV9 with TRBJ2-2, with TRBD1 matching 7 bases. The V segment lost 1 base and the J segment 6 bases; nucleotides outside the gene matches: 6. The CDR3 consists of 15 residues. The germline V gene encodes CDR1 SGDLS and CDR2 YYNGEE. The CDR3 spells CASSVWDSPSGELFF. The CDR3 nucleotides are TGTGCCAGCAGCGTATGGGACAGCCCTTCCGGGGAGCTGTTTTTT.

V and J are TRBV11-2 and TRBJ1-1; 12 bases align to TRBD1. Germline V gene data show CDR1 as SGHAT and CDR2 as FQNNGV. Germline trimming cut 5 bases from V and 5 bases from J; bases unmatched to any gene: 12. CDR3 size: 17 residues. The CDR3 loop is CASSRPGQGAPWTEAFF. For the CDR3, the DNA is TGTGCCAGCAGCCGACCGGGACAGGGGGCGCCTTGGACTGAAGCTTTCTTT.

This clone was seen just once. This sequence joins TRBV18 and TRBJ1-1; the D gene is possibly TRBD1 (6 bases). This CDR3 has 15 amino acids. The V gene's germline CDR1 is KGHSH and CDR2 LQKENI. V lost 4 bases and J 0 bases, leaving 12 bases between the germline ends. CDR3 sequence: CASSLRTDMNTEAFF. CDR3 DNA: TGTGCCAGCTCACTCCGGACAGATATGAACACTGAAGCTTTCTTT. Filled out from reference TRBV18 and TRBJ1-1, the complete variable domain reads NAGVMQNPRHLVRRRGQEARLRCSPMKGHSHVYWYRQLPEEGLKFMVYLQKENIIDESGMPKERFSAEFPKEGPSILRIQQVVRGDSAAYFCASSLRTDMNTEAFFGQGTRLTVV.

The CDR3: CASSPVIEVGGNTIYF. Here the CDR3 DNA reads TGTGCCAGCAGTCCCGTGATCGAGGTAGGTGGAAACACCATATATTTT. The chain carries TRBV28 and TRBJ1-3; D not certain. The CDR3 has 16 amino acids. With 5 bases removed from V and 3 bases from J, the gap between germline ends came to 17 bases. Germline V CDR1 and CDR2: MDHEN, SYDVKM.

J is TRBJ2-5 and V is TRBV7-8; perhaps TRBD2 as D (7 bases). The germline V and J ends were trimmed by 7 bases and 3 bases, with 21 bases remaining between them. The CDR3 spans 16 residues. CDR1 SGHVS and CDR2 FQNEAQ come from the germline V gene. The CDR3: CASTPPVRGAEETQYF. CDR3 sequence (DNA): TGTGCCAGCACCCCCCCGGTTCGGGGGGCTGAAGAGACCCAGTACTTC.

This clone was detected only a few times. This chain uses TRBV7-9 with TRBJ1-1; unclear D gene. The CDR3 totals 16 residues. Trimming removed 0 bases from V and 2 bases from J, with 13 bases in between. Germline V lookup: CDR1 SEHNR, CDR2 FQNEAQ (reference sequence). The CDR3: CASSLAAQSLNTEAFF. DNA for the CDR3: TGTGCCAGCAGCTTAGCTGCACAATCCCTCAACACTGAAGCTTTCTTT. Variable domain in full (rest from reference TRBV7-9 and TRBJ1-1): DTGVSQNPRHKITKRGQNVTFRCDPISEHNRLYWYRQTLGQGPEFLTYFQNEAQLEKSRLLSDRFSAERPKGSFSTLEIQRTEQGDSAMYLCASSLAAQSLNTEAFFGQGTRLTVV.

The chain is built from TRBV19 and TRBJ1-6, with D perhaps matching TRBD1 (6 bases). The CDR3 spans 15 residues. The germline V gene has CDR1 LNHDA and CDR2 SQIVND (reference sequence). V lost 7 bases and J lost 4, with 14 bases in between. The CDR3, as DNA: TGTGCCAGTACCCCGACAGGACTTTATAATTCACCCCTCCACTTT. Translated: CASTPTGLYNSPLHF.

V gene TRBV6-5 combines with J gene TRBJ1-5; D is unclear. This CDR3 comprises 14 residues. Per germline, CDR1 MNHEY and CDR2 SVGAGI. V lost 0 bases and J lost 3, with 6 bases in between. The CDR3 bases are TGTGCCAGCAGTTACTCGCGGGACAATCAGCCCCAGCATTTT. Residues: CASSYSRDNQPQHF.

J is TRBJ1-2 and V is TRBV7-6; 8 bases are shared with TRBD1. V shed 5 bases and J 10 bases; nucleotides not matched to a gene: 12. This CDR3 region has 14 residues. The V gene's germline CDR1 is SGHVS and CDR2 FNYEAQ. The CDR3 here is CASSPGGDRGAYTF. The CDR3 coding sequence is TGTGCCAGCAGCCCAGGGGGTGACAGGGGTGCCTACACCTTC.

In regard to this clone: A junction end diverges from the germline sequence, so it may reflect a read error. V gene TRBV27 combines with J gene TRBJ1-3, with D perhaps TRBD1 (6 bases). The CDR3 has 21 amino acids. CDR1 is MNHEY, CDR2 SMNVEV, per germline (reference sequence). The CDR3 is CASSLPLGGGLCRISGNTICF. The CDR3 nucleotides read TGTGCCAGCAGTTTACCCCTCGGGGGGGGGCTTTGTAGAATATCTGGAAACACCATATGTTTT.

This clone has more than one count but fewer than ten. CDR3 protein: CASRPHEGEQYF. The CDR3 DNA is TGTGCCAGCAGACCCCATGAGGGCGAGCAGTACTTC. This rearrangement joins TRBV6-1 to TRBJ2-7; tentative D call: TRBD2 (5 bases). The CDR3 sequence is 12 residues long. CDR1 and CDR2 from the germline V gene are MNHNS and SASEGT. V shed 6 bases and J shed 6 bases, with 12 bases lying between them.

The chain recombines TRBV6-1 with TRBJ2-7; tentative D call: TRBD2 (5 bases). CDR3 length equals 15 residues. V was cut by 2 bases and J by 1 base, with 12 bases left in between. CDR1 and CDR2 (germline): MNHNS, SASEGT. The DNA of the CDR3 is TGTGCCAGCAGTGAACATCCGGGATTTTCCTACGAGCAGTACTTC. Its translation is CASSEHPGFSYEQYF.

The chain combines TRBV27 with TRBJ2-3, with 9 bases that match TRBD2. CDR3 length: 20 residues. The germline V gene encodes CDR1 MNHEY and CDR2 SMNVEV (reference sequence). V lost 5 bases to trimming and J lost 3 bases; unmatched junction nucleotides: 21. The CDR3 protein is CASSPVGGLATPGTTDTQYF. As DNA, the CDR3 is TGTGCCAGCAGTCCTGTAGGAGGACTAGCGACACCGGGTACGACAGATACGCAGTATTTT.

The chain links TRBV6-4 to TRBJ2-1; 8 bases are shared with TRBD1. The junction had 0 bases not matched to a gene; V was cut back by 2 bases and J by 0 bases. The CDR3 runs 15 residues. Germline assignment: CDR1 MRHNA and CDR2 SNTAGT. DNA for the CDR3: TGTGCCAGCAGTGACACAGGGGGCTCCTACAATGAGCAGTTCTTC. This gives the protein CASSDTGGSYNEQFF.

The genes are TRBV6-5 and TRBJ2-1; 8 bases line up with TRBD2. There are 16 residues in the CDR3. V shed 0 bases, J shed 2 bases, and the junction held 3 bases outside the gene matches. CDR1 is MNHEY and CDR2 is SVGAGI in the germline V gene. Here the CDR3 DNA reads TGTGCCAGCAGTTACTCTAGCGGGGAACCCTACAATGAGCAGTTCTTC. Translation: CASSYSSGEPYNEQFF.

This chain joins TRBV10-3 and TRBJ2-7; 10 bases match TRBD1. The junction had 5 bases not matched to a gene; V was cut back by 6 bases and J by 3 bases. CDR3 length: 14 amino acids. Germline V gene data show CDR1 as ENHRY and CDR2 as SYGVKD. This CDR3 reads CAISEWDRGYEQYF. CDR3 coding DNA: TGTGCCATCAGCGAATGGGACAGGGGCTACGAGCAGTACTTC.

The CDR3 loop reads CSVATGASHQPQHF. The CDR3 DNA is TGCAGCGTTGCGACAGGGGCGAGCCATCAGCCCCAGCATTTT. The V and J genes are TRBV29-1 and TRBJ1-5; 8 nucleotides agree with TRBD1. V dropped 4 bases and J dropped 5; count of bases not matched to a gene: 7. CDR1 and CDR2 from the germline V gene are SQVTM and ANQGSEA. The CDR3 consists of 14 residues.

This sequence joins TRBV30 and TRBJ2-5; 9 nucleotides line up with TRBD2. V lost 1 base, J lost 0 bases, and 3 bases stayed unmatched. The CDR3 runs to 15 residues. Germline assignment: CDR1 GTSNPN and CDR2 SVGIG (reference sequence). The CDR3 DNA reads as TGTGCCTGGAGTGGGGCGGGGGGGTACCAAGAGACCCAGTACTTC. It translates to CAWSGAGGYQETQYF.

This clone was observed a handful of times. V and J are TRBV14 and TRBJ2-5; 10 nucleotides align to TRBD2. Looked up from germline, CDR1 is SGHDN and CDR2 is FVKESK. The CDR3 covers 16 residues. J lost 5 bases, V lost 4 bases, and 10 bases had no gene match. The CDR3 coding sequence is TGTGCCAGCAGCCCGCAACTAGCGGGGAGTAAGGAGACCCAGTACTTC. Translation: CASSPQLAGSKETQYF.

This clone has a single count. The rearrangement joins TRBV7-9 to TRBJ2-1; no reliable D call. Germline V gene lookup returns CDR1 SEHNR and CDR2 FQNEAQ (reference sequence). V lost 3 bases and J lost 6, with 9 bases in between. The CDR3 is 13 amino acids. CDR3 region: CASSFAASNEQFF. In DNA, the CDR3 is TGTGCCAGCAGCTTTGCGGCATCCAATGAGCAGTTCTTC.

In this sample, this clone turned up a few times. This chain links TRBV2 with TRBJ2-7; D unclear. The V gene lost 5 bases and the J gene lost 3 bases, with 2 bases spanning the gap. CDR1 SNHLY and CDR2 FYNNEI come from the germline V gene. The CDR3 sequence is 10 residues long. CDR3 in DNA: TGTGCCAGCAGTCGCTACGAGCAGTACTTC. Its protein is CASSRYEQYF.

The chain joins TRBV6-6 to TRBJ2-2, with D tentatively TRBD1 (5 bases). Germline-derived CDR1 and CDR2 are MNHNY and SVGAGI (reference sequence). The CDR3 is made up of 16 amino acids. Deletions cut 0 bases from V and 0 bases from J, with 8 bases between. CDR3: CASSYSRRANTGELFF. The CDR3 DNA reads as TGTGCCAGCAGTTACTCCCGCAGGGCGAACACCGGGGAGCTGTTTTTT.

This clone was picked up a small number of times. The V and J genes are TRBV30 and TRBJ2-1; TRBD1 aligns across 9 bases. Germline CDR1 and CDR2: GTSNPN and SVGIG (reference sequence). Germline trimming cut 3 bases from V and 0 bases from J; bases unmatched to any gene: 12. The CDR3 extends over 18 amino acids. The CDR3 DNA is TGTGCCTGGAGAAAGGACAGGGGCACATTCAGCTCCTACAATGAGCAGTTCTTC. It is translated as CAWRKDRGTFSSYNEQFF. The full variable domain, completed using reference TRBV30 and TRBJ2-1, is SQTIHQWPATLVQPVGSPLSLECTVEGTSNPNLYWYRQAAGRGLQLLFYSVGIGQISSEVPQNLSASRPQDRQFILSSKKLLLSDSGFYLCAWRKDRGTFSSYNEQFFGPGTRLTVL.

The chain recombines TRBV6-6 with TRBJ2-7; 7 bases are shared with TRBD2. V shed 0 bases, J shed 0 bases, and the junction held 5 bases outside the gene matches. Looked up from germline, CDR1 is MNHNY and CDR2 is SVGAGI (reference sequence). The CDR3 sequence is 16 residues long. CDR3 amino acids: CASSYSLAASSYEQYF. The DNA for the CDR3 is TGTGCCAGCAGTTACTCGCTAGCGGCGAGCTCCTACGAGCAGTACTTC.

This chain joins TRBV6-6 and TRBJ2-3; D perhaps matches TRBD1 (6 bases). This CDR3 is 15 amino acids long. Between the trimmed V and J ends, which lost 7 bases and 0 bases, there was a span of 14 bases. Germline V gives CDR1 MNHNY, CDR2 SVGAGI (reference sequence). CDR3 bases: TGTGCCAGCAAAACAGGGTTAGTTAGCACAGATACGCAGTATTTT. It is translated as CASKTGLVSTDTQYF.